These 24 T cell receptor beta chains originate from one sample sequenced in a study of T cell responses to AZD1222 COVID-19 vaccine (dated by TCRdb to the early 2020s). Library preparation used the immunoSEQ multiplex PCR assay. TCRdb re-hosts the immuneACCESS table, in-frame sequences only. Its copies lack some clones; in the studies checked, an unresolved V gene accounts for under half of them, and the cause for the rest is not known. The sample table lists roughly 78,000 clones, about 84% of them with a count of one. The ten biggest clones cover 2.5% to 3% of the sample. This specimen's time point label, per the study, means: baseline before first vaccination. The material sequenced was peripheral blood, taken on day 0 of AZD1222 vaccination. These receptors all stem from an adult in good health.

This clone was counted once. This chain links TRBV7-2 with TRBJ2-5; 9 bases map to TRBD2. The germline gives CDR1 SGHTA, CDR2 FQGNSA. V shed 3 bases, J shed 4 bases, and the junction held 9 bases outside the gene matches. The CDR3 is 16 residues long. CDR3 amino acids: CASSFFLAGERETQYF. For the CDR3, the DNA is TGTGCCAGCAGCTTTTTTTTAGCGGGGGAGCGAGAGACCCAGTACTTC.

This clone was counted a single time. The chain recombines TRBV7-3 with TRBJ1-1, with a weak D call TRBD1 (6 bases). V lost 0 bases, J lost 3 bases, and 14 bases lay in between. The CDR3 is made up of 16 amino acids. Germline V gene data show CDR1 as SGHTA and CDR2 as FQGTGA. The CDR3 region has the DNA TGTGCCAGCAGCTTAACATCGGCAGGGGCTCACACTGAAGCTTTCTTT. This translates into CASSLTSAGAHTEAFF.

This clone was detected only once. This sequence joins TRBV7-8 and TRBJ1-4, with a weak D call TRBD1 (5 bases). The CDR3 loop spans 15 amino acids. The germline CDR1 and CDR2 sequences are SGHVS and FQNEAQ. Between the trimmed V and J ends, which lost 5 bases and 1 base, there was a span of 11 bases. The CDR3 sequence is CASSARRETNEKLFF. The CDR3 nucleotides read TGTGCCAGCAGCGCCCGCAGGGAAACTAATGAAAAACTGTTTTTT.

V gene TRBV5-1 combines with J gene TRBJ2-7; 7 bases match TRBD2. Germline V gene sequence: CDR1 SGHRS, CDR2 YFSETQ. V lost 7 bases to trimming and J lost 2 bases; unmatched junction nucleotides: 6. The CDR3 sequence is 13 residues long. This CDR3 is CASRMGGTYEQYF. The CDR3 nucleotides read TGCGCCAGCCGAATGGGGGGGACCTACGAGCAGTACTTC.

The rearrangement links TRBV6-6 to TRBJ1-3; D gene unclear. V was trimmed by 0 bases and J by 3 bases, leaving 0 bases between them. The CDR3 sequence is 12 residues long. Germline CDR1 and CDR2: MNHNY and SVGAGI (reference sequence). The CDR3 nucleotides read TGTGCCAGCAGTTACTCTGGAAACACCATATATTTT. This translates into CASSYSGNTIYF.

This clone has just a few counts. V gene TRBV3-1 (or the pseudogene TRBV3-2) combines with J gene TRBJ1-3, with a possible D match to TRBD1 (6 bases). The CDR3 has 19 amino acids. Germline V lookup: CDR1 LGHDT, CDR2 YNNKEL (reference sequence). Trimming pared 1 base from V and 0 bases from J, leaving 19 bases between. The CDR3 coding sequence is TGTGCCAGCAGCCAAGCTGAACCGGGACATCAGAGCTCTGGAAACACCATATATTTT. Translating it yields CASSQAEPGHQSSGNTIYF.

This clone appeared once. The chain combines TRBV7-3 with TRBJ2-3, with D hard to call. The germline gives CDR1 SGHTA, CDR2 FQGTGA. V was pared by 2 bases and J by 2 bases, with 11 bases between. The CDR3 is 15 residues long. The CDR3 nucleotides are TGTGCCAGCAGCTTACAAACCAGAGACACAGATACGCAGTATTTT. Its protein product is CASSLQTRDTDTQYF.

This clone is labeled medium-sized. The V call is TRBV10-3, the J call TRBJ2-1, with D hard to call. The germline CDR1 and CDR2 sequences are ENHRY and SYGVKD. There are 12 residues in the CDR3. V lost 5 bases to trimming and J lost 6 bases, with 8 bases between them. The CDR3 reads CAISFTGNEQFF. For the CDR3, the DNA is TGTGCCATCAGTTTTACGGGCAATGAGCAGTTCTTC.

This chain links TRBV5-1 with TRBJ1-2; perhaps TRBD1 as D (5 bases). The CDR3 totals 13 residues. V gave up 2 bases and J gave up 7 bases, with 12 bases separating them. The germline V gene encodes CDR1 SGHRS and CDR2 YFSETQ. The CDR3 DNA follows: TGCGCCAGCAGCTTTGGGGCAGATGTTGGCTACACCTTC. Translating gives CASSFGADVGYTF.

The chain has TRBV24-1 and TRBJ2-3; 11 nucleotides agree with TRBD1. V was clipped by 3 bases and J by 3 bases; unmatched bases: 4. There are 16 residues in the CDR3. Per the germline V gene, CDR1 is KGHDR and CDR2 is SFDVKD. CDR3 protein: CATSDPGTGGTDTQYF. The CDR3 nucleotides are TGTGCCACCAGTGATCCCGGGACAGGGGGTACAGATACGCAGTATTTT.

The V gene is TRBV7-9, the J gene TRBJ2-1; D may be TRBD2 (6 bases). This CDR3 has 13 amino acids. The V end was cut by 4 bases, the J end by 10 bases, with 14 bases between. CDR1 and CDR2 (germline): SEHNR, FQNEAQ (reference sequence). This CDR3 is CASSYGGPGEQFF. CDR3 in DNA: TGTGCCAGCAGCTACGGAGGGCCAGGAGAGCAGTTCTTC.

The gene calls are TRBV4-1 and TRBJ2-7; 7 nucleotides match TRBD2. The CDR3 is 17 amino acids. Trimming at V came to 0 bases and at J to 1 base, leaving 9 bases not matched to a gene. Germline CDR1 reads MGHRA; CDR2 reads YSYEKL. CDR3 region: CASSQEVFQAGSYEQYF. DNA of the CDR3: TGCGCCAGCAGCCAAGAGGTATTCCAAGCGGGGTCCTACGAGCAGTACTTC.

This chain links TRBV4-2 with TRBJ1-4; a weak D match, TRBD1 (5 bases). The CDR3 is 18 residues long. Looked up from germline, CDR1 is LGHNA and CDR2 is YNFKEQ. V gave up 3 bases and J gave up 7 bases, with 24 bases separating them. This chain's CDR3 is CASSQEPHGGGRSEKLFF. CDR3 coding DNA: TGTGCCAGCAGCCAGGAACCTCACGGCGGGGGAAGGAGTGAAAAACTGTTTTTT.

V gene TRBV19 combines with J gene TRBJ1-5; 10 bases are a match to TRBD1. CDR3 length: 16 amino acids. CDR1 LNHDA and CDR2 SQIVND come from the germline V gene (reference sequence). With V trimmed by 5 bases and J by 5 bases, 9 bases remained unmatched. The CDR3 nucleotides are TGTGCCAGTAGTCCGGGGACAGGGGCTAGGGATCAGCCCCAGCATTTT. Protein product: CASSPGTGARDQPQHF.

Details on this clone: The same CDR3 is also encoded by other DNA sequences in this sample. V gene TRBV5-4 combines with J gene TRBJ1-1, with D hard to call. Germline V lookup: CDR1 SGHNT, CDR2 YYREEE (reference sequence). This CDR3 spans 14 amino acids. Trimming removed 1 base from V and 2 bases from J, with 9 bases in between. In DNA form, the CDR3 reads TGTGCCAGCAGCTTGTCAGTCACCAACACTGAAGCTTTCTTT. Protein product: CASSLSVTNTEAFF. Based on the CDR3 plus reference TRBV5-4 and TRBJ1-1, the full variable domain is ETGVTQSPTHLIKTRGQQVTLRCSSQSGHNTVSWYQQALGQGPQFIFQYYREEENGRGNFPPRFSGLQFPNYSSELNVNALELDDSALYLCASSLSVTNTEAFFGQGTRLTVV.

This clone was detected a few times. The chain joins TRBV7-2 to TRBJ2-5; D is possibly TRBD1 or TRBD2 (7 bases each). CDR1 is SGHTA, CDR2 FQGNSA, per germline. Trimming stripped 7 bases from V and 5 bases from J, with 20 bases between. There are 15 residues in the CDR3. The CDR3 bases are TGTGCCAGCACTCAATGGGGAGGGGGCGGTGAGACCCAGTACTTC. Translating gives CASTQWGGGGETQYF.

The chain combines TRBV6-2 or TRBV6-3 with TRBJ2-1, with a possible D match to TRBD1 (6 bases). The CDR3 loop spans 12 amino acids. The germline gives CDR1 MNHEY, CDR2 SVGEGT. Trimming shortened V by 2 bases and J by 11 bases, and 10 bases separated the two germline ends. In nucleotides, the CDR3 is TGTGCCAGCAGTTACGGGCAGGGGCAGCAGTTCTTC. This translates into CASSYGQGQQFF.

The genes are TRBV6-2 or TRBV6-3 and TRBJ1-2, with 11 bases aligning to TRBD1. Trimming cost V 5 bases and J 8 bases; bases outside gene matches: 7. Germline loops: CDR1 MNHEY, CDR2 SVGEGT. The CDR3 is made up of 14 amino acids. CDR3 sequence (DNA): TGTGCCAGCAGTACCGGGACAGGGGGGAGCGGCTACACCTTC. This translates into CASSTGTGGSGYTF.

The chain is built from TRBV4-3 and TRBJ2-4; D perhaps matches TRBD2 (6 bases). V lost 1 base and J lost 0, with 13 bases in between. The CDR3 totals 17 residues. Germline V gives CDR1 LGHNA, CDR2 YSLEER. In DNA, the CDR3 is TGCGCCAGCAGCCAAGTGGCGGGATTGGCAGCCAAAAACATTCAGTACTTC. Translation: CASSQVAGLAAKNIQYF.

The chain couples TRBV2 to TRBJ2-2, with no clear D. CDR3 length: 12 residues. V was shortened by 4 bases and J by 6 bases, with 6 bases between the two germline ends. The germline V gene has CDR1 SNHLY and CDR2 FYNNEI. The CDR3: CASSGDSGELFF. As DNA, the CDR3 is TGTGCCAGCAGTGGAGACTCCGGGGAGCTGTTTTTT.

The genes are TRBV2 and TRBJ2-7; TRBD2 matches at 7 bases. The V gene end was trimmed by 7 bases and the J gene end by 0 bases; junction bases not matched to a gene: 3. This CDR3 region has 13 residues. CDR1 is SNHLY and CDR2 is FYNNEI in the germline V gene. The CDR3 nucleotides are TGTGCCAGCATGGGGGAGGGCTCCTACGAGCAGTACTTC. Its protein product is CASMGEGSYEQYF.

The rearrangement links TRBV3-1 (or the pseudogene TRBV3-2) to TRBJ1-6, with D hard to call. The CDR3 covers 16 residues. Germline CDR1 is LGHDT and CDR2 is YNNKEL (reference sequence). V was trimmed by 2 bases and J by 0 bases, leaving 8 bases between them. CDR3 DNA: TGTGCCAGCAGCCAATCGCGGAACTCCTATAATTCACCCCTCCACTTT. Its translation is CASSQSRNSYNSPLHF.

In this sample, this clone turned up a few times. The rearrangement joins TRBV2 to TRBJ2-1; 7 nucleotides match TRBD2. CDR1 SNHLY and CDR2 FYNNEI come from the germline V gene. V lost 6 bases, J lost 2 bases, and 4 bases stayed unmatched. The CDR3 loop spans 14 amino acids. The CDR3 region is CASRPTSPYNEQFF. CDR3 coding DNA: TGTGCCAGCAGACCGACTAGCCCCTACAATGAGCAGTTCTTC.

The chain employs TRBV7-2 and TRBJ1-1; D is ambiguous. Per the germline V gene, CDR1 is SGHTA and CDR2 is FQGNSA. V was pared by 3 bases and J by 1 base, with 6 bases between. The CDR3 is 13 residues long. The CDR3 spells CASSFSANTEAFF. CDR3 nucleotides: TGTGCCAGCAGCTTCTCGGCGAACACTGAAGCTTTCTTT.